This T cell receptor (beta chain) was documented in a study of shared clonotypes between healthy human individuals. Some clones are missing from TCRdb's copy, which holds only in-frame ones; the method was immunoSEQ multiplex PCR. In the table there are around 2.1 million clones, 85% to 95% of which are singletons. The ends lost 7 bases at V and 6 bases at J; junction bases unmatched: 8. Germline V lookup: CDR1 SQVTM, CDR2 ANQGSEA. CDR3 size: 13 residues. Cells designated naive CD8 were CD45RO-negative and were positively selected for CCR7, with terminally differentiated effector memory CD45RA+ cells excluded.

This TCR came from a man between 18 and 29 years old in good health. Some clones in this sample may be carry-over from other donors' samples. The genes are TRBV29-1 and TRBJ2-2, with 7 bases aligning to TRBD1. The sample taken for sequencing was naive CD8+ T cells from PBMCs. CDR3 DNA sequence: TGCAGCGGTAGGGAAACAGGGGCCGGGGAGCTGTTTTTT. Translated, it gives CSGRETGAGELFF.